This T cell receptor (beta chain) was obtained from a study of shared clonotypes between healthy human individuals. Here immunoSEQ multiplex PCR was the method, and the copy in TCRdb shows in-frame clones only, minus some. The table lists about 820,000 clones, around 93% of them singletons. Study results and limitations: Shared clonotypes across all four donors exceeded non-shared ones in generation probability.

Cells designated naive CD8 were CD45RO-negative and were positively selected for CCR7, with terminally differentiated effector memory CD45RA+ cells excluded. Remarks on this clone: What it binds is unknown.

Per germline, CDR1 LGHNA and CDR2 YNFKEQ. V was cut by 0 bases and J by 0 bases, with 12 bases left in between. The CDR3 is 17 residues long. This rearrangement joins TRBV4-2 to TRBJ2-1; D not certain. The sequencing input was naive CD8+ T cells sorted from blood. The origin of this receptor is a man aged 30-40 years in good health. The CDR3 here is CASSQERPDASYNEQFF. CDR3 bases: TGTGCCAGCAGCCAAGAAAGGCCGGACGCCTCCTACAATGAGCAGTTCTTC.